The present T cell receptor beta chain was sequenced within a study of T-cell reconstitution after alpha-beta-depleted transplantation in children. Whole-study results and caveats: A year post-transplant, T-cell counts and diversity derived mostly from newly produced T cells. Elevated TCRbeta diversity at day 60 was traced, in some patients, to surviving recipient T cells and thymic progenitors. There were reportedly several hundred expanded graft clones from which alpha-beta T cells came about two months after transplant.

On this clonotype: Its matching antigen is unknown.

Trimming shortened V by 4 bases and J by 0 bases, and 12 bases separated the two germline ends. CDR3 size: 15 residues. The germline gives CDR1 LNHDA, CDR2 SQIVND (reference sequence). This sample's TCRbeta library carried unique molecular identifier barcodes. From the PCR reads, TCRdb called clonotypes with MiXCR, one entry per CDR3 protein. The sample records about 980,000 distinct CDR3 sequences, roughly 29% being singletons. The input for sequencing was PBMCs, mostly from graft donor cells, taken 360 days after TCRalphabeta/CD19-depleted stem cell transplant. The TCR sequence derives from a boy under two years old who had a stem cell transplant for SCID, so the T cells may come from the graft donor. This rearrangement joins TRBV19 to TRBJ2-5; the D is unclear. Written as DNA, the CDR3 is TGTGCCAGTAGTACCTCAACACATTACCAAGAGACCCAGTACTTC. This gives the protein CASSTSTHYQETQYF.